The 30 T cell receptor beta chains listed next were all sequenced from one sample in a study of cytomegalovirus exposure and HLA in healthy donors. Both 60 Vbeta primers and 13 Jbeta primers went into the PCR. Using immunoSEQ multiplex PCR, the repertoire was profiled, and TCRdb retains in-frame clones only, with some absent. The sample has 40,000 to 55,000 clones; 70% to 80% are singletons. Specimen: PBMCs. The source is a woman aged 40-49 years in good health and CMV-seropositive.

This sequence joins TRBV9 and TRBJ2-7; D perhaps matches TRBD1 (6 bases). Trimming removed 2 bases at V and 6 bases at J, with 9 bases between. This CDR3 is 12 amino acids long. Germline lookup yields CDR1 SGDLS and CDR2 YYNGEE. In nucleotides, the CDR3 is TGTGCCAGCAGCGTGCAGGGGAGCGAGCAGTACTTC. Its translation is CASSVQGSEQYF. Complete variable domain (other parts from reference TRBV9 and TRBJ2-7): DSGVTQTPKHLITATGQRVTLRCSPRSGDLSVYWYQQSLDQGLQFLIQYYNGEERAKGNILERFSAQQFPDLHSELNLSSLELGDSALYFCASSVQGSEQYFGPGTRLTVT.

Written as DNA, the CDR3 is TGTGCCTGGAGTACAGGGATCGCCTACGAGCAGTACTTC. This codes for CAWSTGIAYEQYF. The V gene is TRBV30, the J gene TRBJ2-7, with D perhaps TRBD1 (6 bases). The V end was cut by 2 bases, the J end by 2 bases, with 10 bases between. This CDR3 spans 13 amino acids. Germline CDR1 reads GTSNPN; CDR2 reads SVGIG (reference sequence).

The V and J genes are TRBV4-3 and TRBJ2-5; 8 nucleotides match TRBD2. CDR3 length: 17 amino acids. V was pared by 0 bases and J by 4 bases, with 10 bases of the junction left unmatched. Germline values: CDR1 LGHNA, CDR2 YSLEER. CDR3 nucleotide sequence: TGCGCCAGCAGCCAAGAGTTCCGGGGGGGCCGCGGAGAGACCCAGTACTTC. Translated: CASSQEFRGGRGETQYF.

This chain uses TRBV5-1 with TRBJ1-4, with 7 bases identical to TRBD1. Trimming took 4 bases from V and 5 from J; bases not matched to a gene: 5. CDR1 is SGHRS, CDR2 YFSETQ, per germline. This CDR3 contains 14 residues. CDR3: CASSVGTVNEKLFF. CDR3 in DNA: TGCGCCAGCAGCGTCGGGACAGTAAATGAAAAACTGTTTTTT.

V and J are TRBV5-6 and TRBJ2-2; D is ambiguous. V lost 4 bases and J 2 bases, leaving 3 bases between the germline ends. There are 12 residues in the CDR3. In germline, CDR1 is SGHDT, CDR2 YYEEEE. This CDR3 is CASSLNTGELFF. CDR3 coding DNA: TGTGCCAGCAGCCTAAACACCGGGGAGCTGTTTTTT.

This clone was counted between two and nine times. The chain recombines TRBV29-1 with TRBJ2-7, with D maybe TRBD2 (5 bases). Looked up from germline, CDR1 is SQVTM and CDR2 is ANQGSEA. The CDR3 covers 13 residues. V was cut by 4 bases and J by 4 bases, with 14 bases left in between. This CDR3 is CSVALRAEYEQYF. Here the CDR3 DNA reads TGCAGCGTTGCCTTGAGGGCAGAGTACGAGCAGTACTTC.

This clone showed up just a few times. This sequence joins TRBV6-5 and TRBJ1-1; D gene ambiguous. This CDR3 contains 15 residues. V was trimmed by 0 bases and J by 5 bases, leaving 13 bases between them. Per germline, CDR1 MNHEY and CDR2 SVGAGI. In DNA form, the CDR3 reads TGTGCCAGCAGTTACTCCGGGGAAAGAAGGACTGAAGCTTTCTTT. Its translation: CASSYSGERRTEAFF.

The rearrangement uses TRBV6-6 and TRBJ2-7; perhaps TRBD2 as D (5 bases). The V gene's germline CDR1 is MNHNY and CDR2 SVGAGI (reference sequence). Trimming removed 2 bases from V and 2 bases from J, with 13 bases in between. CDR3 length: 15 amino acids. The CDR3 loop is CASSYRGMGTYEQYF. The CDR3 bases are TGTGCCAGCAGTTACCGAGGGATGGGGACCTACGAGCAGTACTTC.

The chain employs TRBV9 and TRBJ1-1; D gene uncertain. This CDR3 is built from 13 residues. Germline CDR1 reads SGDLS; CDR2 reads YYNGEE. Trimming left V 4 bases short and J 2 bases short, with 9 bases between. The DNA of the CDR3 is TGTGCCAGCAGCAAAGCGTCCAACACTGAAGCTTTCTTT. It codes for CASSKASNTEAFF.

The V call is TRBV10-3, the J call TRBJ1-4; 7 bases fit TRBD1. This CDR3 region has 13 residues. Germline CDR1 ENHRY, CDR2 SYGVKD. V lost 6 bases and J lost 8; bases outside the gene matches: 6. In nucleotides, the CDR3 is TGTGCCATCAGGGGGACAGTAGAAGAAAAACTGTTTTTT. Amino acids: CAIRGTVEEKLFF.

The chain employs TRBV19 and TRBJ1-5; 7 bases agree with TRBD1. The germline V gene has CDR1 LNHDA and CDR2 SQIVND (reference sequence). The CDR3 runs 15 residues. The trim removed 2 bases at V and 4 bases at J, leaving 5 bases unmatched. The CDR3 loop reads CASSITDRENQPQHF. The CDR3, as DNA: TGTGCCAGTAGTATAACCGACAGGGAAAATCAGCCCCAGCATTTT.

This clone came up once. The chain recombines TRBV19 with TRBJ2-5; 7 bases map to TRBD2. Germline values: CDR1 LNHDA, CDR2 SQIVND (reference sequence). The CDR3 totals 14 residues. Unmatched junction bases numbered 1, after V lost 3 bases and J lost 0 bases. DNA for the CDR3: TGTGCCAGTAGTATCGGGGGGAACCAAGAGACCCAGTACTTC. Protein sequence: CASSIGGNQETQYF.

This clone was seen a handful of times. CDR3 in amino acids: CASRDNRGNQPQHF. CDR3 coding DNA: TGTGCCAGCAGGGATAACAGGGGAAACCAGCCCCAGCATTTT. V usage is TRBV6-5 and J usage is TRBJ1-5; TRBD1 aligns across 7 bases. The length of the CDR3 is 14 residues. Germline CDR1 reads MNHEY; CDR2 reads SVGAGI. Germline trimming cut 6 bases from V and 7 bases from J; bases unmatched to any gene: 9.

This chain connects TRBV7-2 to TRBJ1-2; D not resolved. This CDR3 spans 14 amino acids. The germline CDR1 and CDR2 sequences are SGHTA and FQGNSA. V was clipped by 4 bases and J by 1 base, with 10 bases between them. The CDR3 bases are TGTGCCAGCAGCTCCCTGGGCAGTAACTATGGCTACACCTTC. Amino acid sequence: CASSSLGSNYGYTF. Combining the CDR3 with reference TRBV7-2 and TRBJ1-2 gives the whole variable domain GAGVSQSPSNKVTEKGKDVELRCDPISGHTALYWYRQSLGQGLEFLIYFQGNSAPDKSGLPSDRFSAERTGGSVSTLTIQRTQQEDSAVYLCASSSLGSNYGYTFGSGTRLTVV.

The chain couples TRBV6-5 to TRBJ1-2, with 7 positions matching TRBD1. The germline CDR1 and CDR2 sequences are MNHEY and SVGAGI. V was clipped by 5 bases and J by 6 bases; unmatched bases: 9. The CDR3 contains 14 residues. The CDR3 loop reads CASSPSTGFHGYTF. The CDR3 DNA is TGTGCCAGCAGTCCATCGACAGGGTTCCATGGCTACACCTTC.

This chain links TRBV5-1 with TRBJ1-1; 9 bases are shared with TRBD1. Looked up from germline, CDR1 is SGHRS and CDR2 is YFSETQ. Germline trimming cut 0 bases from V and 3 bases from J; bases unmatched to any gene: 3. This CDR3 contains 15 residues. CDR3: CASSLARDRDTEAFF. As DNA, the CDR3 is TGCGCCAGCAGCTTGGCCCGGGACAGGGACACTGAAGCTTTCTTT.

The V gene is TRBV14, the J gene TRBJ2-5; D unclear. Trimming removed 3 bases from V and 2 bases from J, with 10 bases in between. The CDR3 loop spans 14 amino acids. Per the germline V gene, CDR1 is SGHDN and CDR2 is FVKESK. The CDR3 nucleotides read TGTGCCAGCAGCCAGAGGCAGATGCAAGAGACCCAGTACTTC. Its protein is CASSQRQMQETQYF. Full variable domain (rest looked up from reference TRBV14 and TRBJ2-5): EAGVTQFPSHSVIEKGQTVTLRCDPISGHDNLYWYRRVMGKEIKFLLHFVKESKQDESGMPNNRFLAERTGGTYSTLKVQPAELEDSGVYFCASSQRQMQETQYFGPGTRLLVL.

This sequence joins TRBV7-9 and TRBJ2-1; D remains unclear. The germline V gene has CDR1 SEHNR and CDR2 FQNEAQ (reference sequence). The CDR3 runs to 16 residues. V was pared by 1 base and J by 6 bases, with 16 bases between. CDR3 sequence reads: CASSLEGGPAANEQFF. The CDR3 DNA follows: TGTGCCAGCAGCTTAGAAGGCGGTCCAGCCGCCAATGAGCAGTTCTTC.

V usage is TRBV27 and J usage is TRBJ1-2; D is unresolved. CDR1 is MNHEY and CDR2 is SMNVEV in the germline V gene (reference sequence). Trimming took off 4 bases at V and 7 bases at J, with 13 bases between the two ends. The CDR3 has 13 residues. For the CDR3, the DNA is TGTGCCAGCAGTTCAGGCATCCTGGGTGGCTACACCTTC. As protein: CASSSGILGGYTF.

This clone was detected a few times. The J gene is TRBJ2-7, the V gene TRBV7-9; D uncertain. The length of the CDR3 is 12 residues. Germline values: CDR1 SEHNR, CDR2 FQNEAQ (reference sequence). V dropped 5 bases and J dropped 0 bases, with 5 bases sitting between them. The chain's CDR3 is CASSPSSYEQYF. The DNA of the CDR3 is TGTGCCAGCAGCCCGAGCTCCTACGAGCAGTACTTC.

The CDR3 bases are TGTGCCAGCAGGAGACAGGGTTATGTCGGCTACACCTTC. Translation gives CASRRQGYVGYTF. The chain combines TRBV6-5 with TRBJ1-2, with 7 nucleotides matching TRBD1. Germline values: CDR1 MNHEY, CDR2 SVGAGI. The CDR3 is 13 residues long. V dropped 6 bases and J dropped 8; count of bases not matched to a gene: 9.

CDR3 residues: CASSLSGGPYEQYF. CDR3 bases: TGCGCCAGCAGCTTGAGCGGGGGCCCCTACGAGCAGTACTTC. This chain joins TRBV5-1 and TRBJ2-7, with 8 bases identical to TRBD2. CDR3 length: 14 amino acids. V trimming: 1 base; J trimming: 2 bases; junction bases outside the gene matches: 2. The germline V gene has CDR1 SGHRS and CDR2 YFSETQ.

This rearrangement joins TRBV4-1 to TRBJ1-3; tentative D call: TRBD1 (6 bases). Germline V gene data show CDR1 as MGHRA and CDR2 as YSYEKL. This CDR3 region has 17 residues. V was trimmed by 6 bases and J by 2 bases, leaving 20 bases between them. For the CDR3, the DNA is TGCGCCAGCAGTAGGAATCCCGGACAGTCGACTGGAAACACCATATATTTT. Residues: CASSRNPGQSTGNTIYF.

In the case of this clone: The junction and the germline gene differ at one end; a read error may be behind it. This chain links TRBV4-3 with TRBJ2-7, with D perhaps matching TRBD2 (6 bases). The germline V gene has CDR1 LGHNA and CDR2 YSLEER. The length of the CDR3 is 12 residues. The CDR3 region has the DNA TGCGCCAGCACAACGGAGGGCCTGCTCCTAGTCTTC. It encodes CASTTEGLLLVF.

This clone was seen only a few times. This chain connects TRBV7-3 to TRBJ2-1; D possibly corresponds to TRBD1 (6 bases). The V end was cut by 2 bases, the J end by 8 bases, with 13 bases between. The CDR3 extends over 14 amino acids. CDR1 is SGHTA and CDR2 is FQGTGA in the germline V gene. Written as DNA, the CDR3 is TGTGCCAGCAGCTTAGATACAGGGTCATATGAGCAGTTCTTC. It encodes CASSLDTGSYEQFF.

V is TRBV6-1 and J is TRBJ2-7, with TRBD1 identical over 8 bases. CDR3 size: 14 residues. The germline gives CDR1 MNHNS, CDR2 SASEGT. V lost 7 bases, J lost 1 base, and 6 bases stayed unmatched. This CDR3 reads CASNPTGASYEQYF. CDR3 DNA sequence: TGTGCCAGCAACCCGACAGGGGCTTCCTACGAGCAGTACTTC.

The chain is built from TRBV11-2 and TRBJ2-3; no clear D. The germline gives CDR1 SGHAT, CDR2 FQNNGV. Trimming removed 1 base at V and 3 bases at J, with 5 bases between. The CDR3 covers 13 residues. The CDR3 region has the DNA TGTGCCAGCAGCTTAGTACAGACAGATACGCAGTATTTT. This gives the protein CASSLVQTDTQYF.

The V call is TRBV5-1, the J call TRBJ2-2; D is perhaps TRBD1 (6 bases). The germline V gene has CDR1 SGHRS and CDR2 YFSETQ. V was shortened by 3 bases and J by 7 bases, with 16 bases between the two germline ends. The CDR3 extends over 15 amino acids. The CDR3 reads CASSSSGTTSGELFF. CDR3 bases: TGCGCCAGCAGCTCGTCCGGGACAACTAGCGGGGAGCTGTTTTTT. The variable domain in full, with the rest retrieved from reference TRBV5-1 and TRBJ2-2, is KAGVTQTPRYLIKTRGQQVTLSCSPISGHRSVSWYQQTPGQGLQFLFEYFSETQRNKGNFPGRFSGRQFSNSRSEMNVSTLELGDSALYLCASSSSGTTSGELFFGEGSRLTVL.

The chain uses TRBV6-1 and TRBJ1-1; 8 positions agree with TRBD1. CDR3 size: 15 residues. The junction had 6 bases not matched to a gene; V was cut back by 3 bases and J by 3 bases. Germline CDR1 reads MNHNS; CDR2 reads SASEGT. The CDR3 nucleotides read TGTGCCAGCAGTGATATCACAGGGGGGTACACTGAAGCTTTCTTT. This codes for CASSDITGGYTEAFF.

The chain uses TRBV19 and TRBJ2-2; D not certain. This CDR3 has 14 residues. Trimming pared 5 bases from V and 1 base from J, leaving 8 bases between. CDR1 is LNHDA, CDR2 SQIVND, per germline (reference sequence). The CDR3 loop reads CASSREVNTGELFF. In DNA form, the CDR3 reads TGTGCCAGTAGTCGAGAGGTGAACACCGGGGAGCTGTTTTTT.